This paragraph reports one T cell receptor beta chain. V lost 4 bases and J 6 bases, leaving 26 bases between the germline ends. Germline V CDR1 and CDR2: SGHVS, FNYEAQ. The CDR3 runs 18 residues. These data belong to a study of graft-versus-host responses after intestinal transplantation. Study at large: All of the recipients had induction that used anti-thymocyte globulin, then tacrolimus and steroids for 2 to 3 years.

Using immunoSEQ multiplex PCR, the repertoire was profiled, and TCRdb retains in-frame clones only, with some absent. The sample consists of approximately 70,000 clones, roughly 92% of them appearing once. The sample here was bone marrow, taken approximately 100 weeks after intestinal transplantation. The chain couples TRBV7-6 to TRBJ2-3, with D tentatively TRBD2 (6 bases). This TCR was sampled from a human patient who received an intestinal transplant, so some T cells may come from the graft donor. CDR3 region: CASSSGPRLETTSDTQYF. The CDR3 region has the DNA TGTGCCAGCAGCTCTGGCCCTAGACTAGAGACAACGTCTGATACGCAGTATTTT.